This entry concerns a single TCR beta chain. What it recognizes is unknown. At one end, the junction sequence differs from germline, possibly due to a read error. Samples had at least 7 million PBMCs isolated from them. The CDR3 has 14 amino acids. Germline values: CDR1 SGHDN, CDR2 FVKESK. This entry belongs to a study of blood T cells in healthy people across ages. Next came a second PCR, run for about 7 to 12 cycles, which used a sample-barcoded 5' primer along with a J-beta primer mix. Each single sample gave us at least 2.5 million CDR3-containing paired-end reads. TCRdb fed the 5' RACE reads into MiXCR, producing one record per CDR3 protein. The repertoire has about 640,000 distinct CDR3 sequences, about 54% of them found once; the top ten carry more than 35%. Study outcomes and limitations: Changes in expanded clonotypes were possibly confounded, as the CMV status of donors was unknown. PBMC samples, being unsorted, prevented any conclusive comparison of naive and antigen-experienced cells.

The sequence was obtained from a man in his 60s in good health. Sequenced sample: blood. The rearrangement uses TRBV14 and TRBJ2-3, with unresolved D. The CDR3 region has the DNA TGTGTCAGCAGCCAAGAATTCGGAGCTGATACGCAGTATTTT. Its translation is CVSSQEFGADTQYF.